This T cell receptor beta chain is from a study of blood T cell repertoires in COVID-19. In the original analysis: Reference gene primer amplification in the assay estimated nucleated cell counts. Clones were sequenced by immunoSEQ multiplex PCR, and TCRdb holds only the in-frame ones, with some missing. V, J and clone size reflect that table, while D and trimming were determined from the DNA. The data contain roughly 30,000 clones, about four fifths of them singletons. The germline gives CDR1 MNHNS, CDR2 SASEGT. V was clipped by 3 bases and J by 13 bases; unmatched bases: 8. The length of the CDR3 is 13 residues. This clone was counted a few times.

Sample: peripheral blood. V and J are TRBV6-1 and TRBJ2-1; 8 bases are shared with TRBD2. The sequence came from a man older than 75 with active COVID-19. The CDR3 DNA sequence: TGTGCCAGCAGTGATCGGGGGGGCCTTTTCCAGTTCTTC. It specifies CASSDRGGLFQFF.